The rows below give T cell receptor beta chains drawn from one sample of a study of CD8+ T cells in alopecia areata. Assay: immunoSEQ multiplex PCR; the TCRdb copy retains only in-frame clones and omits some. The table has over 200,000 clones, about 53% seen once. Material: CD4+ T cells sorted from blood, obtained at week 0. Source of these receptors: a human donor with alopecia areata. CDR3s include the opening cysteine and the closing phenylalanine or tryptophan. A D gene is named only where the DNA matches it firmly. Size is omitted from some rows. Given values are once, few, many or a class for expanded clones.

TRBJ2-5	.	TRBV29-1	once	TGCAGCGTCCCCCTCGGGGGCGTTAGCTTTGAGGAGACCCAGTACTTC	CSVPLGGVSFEETQYF
TRBJ1-2	.	TRBV7-9	.	TGTGCCAGCAGCGGAGACCGGCCTGGAGGCTACACCTTC	CASSGDRPGGYTF
TRBJ2-2	.	TRBV5-1	.	TGCGCCAGCAGCCTGAACACCGGGGAGCTGTTTTTT	CASSLNTGELFF
TRBJ2-1	TRBD1	TRBV7-3	.	TGTGCCAGCAGCTTATTATGGGGACAGGGTAATGAGCAGTTCTTC	CASSLLWGQGNEQFF
TRBJ2-2	.	TRBV4-1	once	TGCGCCAGCAGCCAGTCGATCATGGCCGGGGAGCTGTTTTTT	CASSQSIMAGELFF
TRBJ2-2	TRBD2	TRBV5-1	.	TGCGCCAGCAGCTCGACTAGCGGGTCGAACACCGGGGAGCTGTTTTTT	CASSSTSGSNTGELFF
TRBJ2-7	TRBD1	TRBV2	few	TGTGCCAGCAGCGCAGGGGGAAGCGAGCAGTACTTC	CASSAGGSEQYF
TRBJ2-3	TRBD2	TRBV2	few	TGTGCCAGCGTAGGCGGGGGGGCAGATACGCAGTATTTT	CASVGGGADTQYF
TRBJ1-1	TRBD1	TRBV29-1	.	TGCAGCGGCTCGAAGGACAGGGGGCAGTTGACTGAAGCTTTCTTT	CSGSKDRGQLTEAFF
TRBJ1-5	.	TRBV7-9	many	TGTGCCAGCAGCTTAGGTCCCCAGGGAAGTCAGCCCCAGCATTTT	CASSLGPQGSQPQHF
TRBJ2-1	.	TRBV4-1	.	TGCGCCAGCAGCCAAGAGAGTGGGGGCGCTACACTGCAGTTCTTC	CASSQESGGATLQFF
TRBJ1-6	TRBD1	TRBV30	few	TGTGCCTGGAGTTCGGGACAGGGGAAATCACCCCTCCACTTT	CAWSSGQGKSPLHF
TRBJ2-5	.	TRBV9	few	TGTGCCAGCAGTACCGGTGGGGGGGCGGCGAAGACCCAGTACTTC	CASSTGGGAAKTQYF
TRBJ1-1	TRBD1	TRBV29-1	.	TGCAGCTATTGGACAGGGCAGAACACTGAAGCTTTCTTT	CSYWTGQNTEAFF
TRBJ2-2	.	TRBV7-2	once	TGTGCCAGCAGGATCGGGGGTCCGAACACCGGGGAGCTGTTTTTT	CASRIGGPNTGELFF
TRBJ1-2	.	TRBV11-2	many	TGTGCCAGCAGCTTAGCGGACGGAAACTATGGCTACACCTTC	CASSLADGNYGYTF
TRBJ1-1	.	TRBV19	.	TGTGCCAGTAGTACGACTTCCCGGAACACTGAAGCTTTCTTT	CASSTTSRNTEAFF
TRBJ2-5	.	TRBV10-3	.	TGTGCCATCAGGACGGACACTTCGGGGACCCAGTACTTC	CAIRTDTSGTQYF
TRBJ1-4	.	TRBV30	.	TGTGCCTGGATGAATATCGGGGAAAAACTGTTTTTT	CAWMNIGEKLFF
TRBJ1-3	.	TRBV5-1	few	TGCGCCAGCAGCTCAGGCCGGGACACAATCTCTGGAAACACCATATATTTT	CASSSGRDTISGNTIYF
TRBJ2-3	.	TRBV2	once	TGTGCCAGCAGTGATTTGCCCCTAGATACGCAGTATTTT	CASSDLPLDTQYF
TRBJ1-2	.	TRBV7-9	.	TGTGCCAGCAGTGTCCAGGTTAACTATGGCTACACCTTC	CASSVQVNYGYTF
TRBJ2-5	.	TRBV7-8	.	TGTGCCAGCAGCTTATCAGCTGTTGAGACCCAGTACTTC	CASSLSAVETQYF
TRBJ2-3	.	TRBV29-1	few	TGCAGCGTTCTCATCCGATTCGGTACGCAGTATTTT	CSVLIRFGTQYF
TRBJ1-2	TRBD1	TRBV4-1	.	TGCGCCAGCAGCCAACTTCTACAGGGGGACTATGGCTACACCTTC	CASSQLLQGDYGYTF
TRBJ2-7	.	TRBV7-8	.	TGTGCCAGCAGCTTTCGTTCCTCCTACGAGCAGTACTTC	CASSFRSSYEQYF
TRBJ2-1	TRBD2	TRBV29-1	.	TGCAGCGTCAGAAGGACTAGCGGGGGAAAGGGCAATGAGCAGTTCTTC	CSVRRTSGGKGNEQFF
TRBJ2-1	TRBD1	TRBV11-2	few	TGTGCCAGCAGCACCCCTTATCAGGGGGCTAGGGATGAGCAGTTCTTC	CASSTPYQGARDEQFF
TRBJ1-5	.	TRBV2	.	TGTGCCAGCAAAGGGAACGAGCCCCAGCATTTT	CASKGNEPQHF
TRBJ1-5	.	TRBV5-1	.	TGCGCCAGCAGCTTGGCAACGGAGCATCCCCAGCATTTT	CASSLATEHPQHF
TRBJ2-1	TRBD2	TRBV4-1	.	TGCGCCAGCAGCCACGGGGGGGCTCTTGGCAATGAGCAGTTCTTC	CASSHGGALGNEQFF
TRBJ1-4	.	TRBV4-1	.	TGCGCCAGCAGCCAGGTCGCCCGGACAGCTAATGAAAAACTGTTTTTT	CASSQVARTANEKLFF
TRBJ2-3	TRBD2	TRBV27	.	TGTGCCAGCAGGGAGCGGGGCCTTAGCACAGATACGCAGTATTTT	CASRERGLSTDTQYF
TRBJ2-1	.	TRBV9	once	TGTGCCAGCAGCGCCCTGGAACATGAGCAGTTCTTC	CASSALEHEQFF
TRBJ2-7	TRBD2	TRBV11-2	.	TGTGCCAGCAGCTTAGTCCCTAGCGGGACTTACGAGCAGTACTTC	CASSLVPSGTYEQYF
TRBJ1-2	.	TRBV5-4	.	TGTGCCACCGAACCGGGCCCCAACTATGGCTACACCTTC	CATEPGPNYGYTF
TRBJ2-3	TRBD2	TRBV30	.	TGTGCCTGGATGGGACTAGCGGCTAGCACAGATACGCAGTATTTT	CAWMGLAASTDTQYF
TRBJ1-2	.	TRBV14	few	TGTGCCAGCAGCCCCCAAACGGGGGGCCTCTATGGCTACACCTTC	CASSPQTGGLYGYTF
TRBJ2-4	.	TRBV29-1	few	TGCAGCGCGAGAATAGCCAAAAACATTCAGTACTTC	CSARIAKNIQYF
TRBJ2-2	.	TRBV5-1	.	TGCGCCAGCAGCTTGGACTCCCGCACCGGGGAGCTGTTTTTT	CASSLDSRTGELFF
TRBJ1-1	.	TRBV4-1	.	TGCGCCAGCAGCCAAGCAAGCCTGGGGGCCACTGAAGCTTTCTTT	CASSQASLGATEAFF
TRBJ2-7	.	TRBV6-5	.	TGTGCCAGCAGTTACGGGCAGGGCGCGGCGTACGAGCAGTACTTC	CASSYGQGAAYEQYF
TRBJ2-7	TRBD2	TRBV15	.	TGTGCCACCAGCAGAGAATCGAGCGGGAGGCTGGGGGAGCAGTACTTC	CATSRESSGRLGEQYF